A selection of T cell receptor beta chains follows, all from one sample in a study of T cell repertoires in cytomegalovirus infection. No antigens are known for them. Each CDR3 protein gets one entry after TCRdb re-called the reads with MiXCR. The sample yields approximately 76,000 distinct CDR3 sequences, around 40% seen once. This material consisted of CD8+ T cells from cultured PBMCs, taken from culture after CMV antigen stimulation. All receptors derive from a human donor in good health (CMV status not recorded). Some clones in this sample may be carry-over from other donors' samples. The CDR3 runs from the conserved cysteine through the conserved F or W. The D gene is left open where the match is weak. Size is stated for part of the rows, as once, few or many counts, or as a class when the clone is expanded.

>TRBJ2-5|TRBV7-3|NA|TRBD1
CASSLARDRGTQYF
TGTGCCAGCAGCTTAGCCCGGGACAGAGGGACCCAGTACTTC
>TRBJ1-6|TRBV19|NA|NA
CASSIDPGGSPLHF
TGTGCCAGTAGTATAGATCCAGGCGGATCACCCCTCCACTTT
>TRBJ2-1|TRBV27|few|TRBD2
CATRTSGGFSYNEQFF
TGTGCCACCCGGACTAGCGGGGGGTTCTCCTACAATGAGCAGTTCTTC
>TRBJ2-3|TRBV7-9|NA|NA
CASSQTTGSTDTQYF
TGTGCCAGCAGCCAAACAACAGGAAGCACAGATACGCAGTATTTT
>TRBJ2-7|TRBV4-1|NA|NA
CASSPGERPTYEQYF
TGCGCCAGCAGCCCCGGGGAGAGACCTACCTACGAGCAGTACTTC
>TRBJ1-1|TRBV4-1|few|NA
CASSQTTGNTEAFF
TGCGCCAGCAGCCAAACGACAGGGAACACTGAAGCTTTCTTT
>TRBJ2-5|TRBV7-2|few|TRBD2
CASSGTSGGSDIWETQYF
TGTGCCAGCAGCGGGACTAGCGGGGGGTCTGATATCTGGGAGACCCAGTACTTC
>TRBJ2-7|TRBV7-6|NA|NA
CASSPDGGVAYEQYF
TGTGCCAGCAGCCCCGACGGGGGTGTTGCCTACGAGCAGTACTTC
>TRBJ2-7|TRBV12-3/TRBV12-4|NA|NA
CASSLRTGPYEQYF
TGTGCCAGCAGTTTGAGAACAGGACCATACGAGCAGTACTTC
>TRBJ2-7|TRBV19|many|NA
CASSPSPSYEQYF
TGTGCCAGTAGCCCAAGCCCATCCTACGAGCAGTACTTC
>TRBJ1-3|TRBV28|few|NA
CASSFAVERARGNTIYF
TGTGCCAGCAGTTTTGCAGTTGAAAGGGCGCGTGGAAACACCATATATTTT
>TRBJ2-1|TRBV19|few|NA
CASGIITGVSYNEQFF
TGTGCCAGTGGGATCATCACGGGGGTCTCCTACAATGAGCAGTTCTTC
>TRBJ2-2|TRBV7-6|many|NA
CASSLAGELFF
TGTGCCAGCAGCTTAGCCGGGGAGCTGTTTTTT
>TRBJ1-1|TRBV7-6|few|NA
CASSLGGELLNTEAFF
TGTGCCAGCAGCTTAGGGGGCGAATTACTGAACACTGAAGCTTTCTTT
>TRBJ2-3|TRBV6-6|NA|NA
CASSDYKLPTDTQYF
TGTGCCAGCAGTGACTACAAATTACCCACAGATACGCAGTATTTT
>TRBJ2-4|TRBV29-1|NA|NA
CSVHMAGPHGNIQYF
TGCAGCGTCCATATGGCGGGGCCCCATGGGAACATTCAGTACTTC
>TRBJ2-1|TRBV5-1|NA|NA
CASSPENPYNEQFF
TGCGCCAGCAGCCCTGAGAATCCCTACAATGAGCAGTTCTTC
>TRBJ2-3|TRBV5-1|NA|TRBD1
CASTSDREVLDTQYF
TGCGCCAGCACCTCGGACAGGGAAGTTTTAGATACGCAGTATTTT
>TRBJ2-5|TRBV7-6|few|NA
CASSLMPGYQETQYF
TGTGCCAGCAGCTTAATGCCAGGCTATCAAGAGACCCAGTACTTC
>TRBJ2-3|TRBV7-2|NA|TRBD2
CASSSGLAQTLDTQYF
TGTGCCAGCAGCTCGGGACTAGCCCAAACACTAGATACGCAGTATTTT
>TRBJ1-2|TRBV7-9|NA|NA
CASSFRDNYGYTF
TGTGCCAGCAGCTTCCGCGATAACTATGGCTACACCTTC
>TRBJ1-2|TRBV29-1|few|NA
CSVEDRLQRGYTF
TGCAGCGTTGAAGACAGACTCCAAAGGGGCTACACCTTC
>TRBJ2-5|TRBV4-1|NA|NA
CASSPNAAEETQYF
TGCGCCAGCAGCCCAAATGCGGCAGAAGAGACCCAGTACTTC
>TRBJ2-7|TRBV4-1|NA|NA
CASSQVPGVEQYF
TGCGCCAGCAGCCAAGTACCCGGGGTCGAGCAGTACTTC
>TRBJ2-7|TRBV6-5|NA|TRBD1
CASSLSLTGNYEQYF
TGTGCCAGCAGTCTCTCTTTGACAGGGAACTACGAGCAGTACTTC
>TRBJ2-3|TRBV28|NA|NA
CASSLDASTDTQYF
TGTGCCAGCAGTTTAGATGCTTCCACGGATACGCAGTATTTT
>TRBJ1-2|TRBV4-1|NA|NA
CASSQEFGAGLGVYGYTF
TGCGCCAGCAGCCAAGAATTCGGGGCAGGGCTCGGGGTCTATGGCTACACCTTC
>TRBJ1-4|TRBV4-1|few|NA
CASSQMPGTNNEKLFF
TGCGCCAGCAGCCAAATGCCCGGGACCAATAATGAAAAACTGTTTTTT
>TRBJ2-1|TRBV7-6|NA|NA
CASGWANEQFF
TGTGCCAGCGGGTGGGCCAATGAGCAGTTCTTC
>TRBJ1-1|TRBV28|few|NA
CASSSQGGLFMDTEAFF
TGTGCCAGCAGTTCCCAGGGTGGTTTGTTCATGGACACTGAAGCTTTCTTT
>TRBJ2-1|TRBV6-2/TRBV6-3|NA|NA
CASSRGAVSYNEQFF
TGTGCCAGCAGCAGGGGAGCGGTCTCCTACAATGAGCAGTTCTTC
>TRBJ1-4|TRBV6-2/TRBV6-3|many|NA
CASSYSWEKLFF
TGTGCCAGCAGTTACTCGTGGGAAAAACTGTTTTTT
>TRBJ1-2|TRBV2|few|NA
CASSEGGVNYGYTF
TGTGCCAGCAGTGAAGGCGGGGTTAACTATGGCTACACCTTC
>TRBJ1-4|TRBV7-6|NA|TRBD1
CASSLTEGQGLEKLFF
TGTGCCAGCAGCTTAACAGAGGGACAGGGGTTAGAAAAACTGTTTTTT
>TRBJ2-7|TRBV4-2|NA|NA
CASSHGSEQYF
TGTGCCAGCAGCCATGGATCCGAGCAGTACTTC
>TRBJ1-2|TRBV28|NA|TRBD1
CASSHTGQGNYGYTF
TGTGCCAGCAGCCACACGGGACAGGGGAACTATGGCTACACCTTC
>TRBJ2-7|TRBV6-1|once|NA
CASSRLRTDSYEQYF
TGTGCCAGCAGCCGACTTCGGACGGACTCCTACGAGCAGTACTTC
>TRBJ2-5|TRBV7-2|NA|TRBD2
CASSLELAGVETQYF
TGTGCCAGCAGCTTAGAACTAGCGGGGGTAGAGACCCAGTACTTC